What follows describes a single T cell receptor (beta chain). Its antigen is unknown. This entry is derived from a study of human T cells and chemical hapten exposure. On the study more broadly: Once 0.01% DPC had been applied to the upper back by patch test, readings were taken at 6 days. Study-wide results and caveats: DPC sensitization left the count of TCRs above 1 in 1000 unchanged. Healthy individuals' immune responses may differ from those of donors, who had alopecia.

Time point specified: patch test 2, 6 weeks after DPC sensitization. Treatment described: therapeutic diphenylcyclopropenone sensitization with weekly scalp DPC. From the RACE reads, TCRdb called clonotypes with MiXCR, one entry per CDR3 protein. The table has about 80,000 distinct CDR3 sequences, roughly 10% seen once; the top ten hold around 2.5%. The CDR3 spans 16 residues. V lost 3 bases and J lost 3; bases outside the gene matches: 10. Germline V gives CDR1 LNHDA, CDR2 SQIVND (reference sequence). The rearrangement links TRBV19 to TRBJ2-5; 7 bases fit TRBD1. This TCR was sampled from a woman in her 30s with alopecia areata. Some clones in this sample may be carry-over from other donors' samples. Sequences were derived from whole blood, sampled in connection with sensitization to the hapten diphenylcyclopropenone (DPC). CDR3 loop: CASSIGTGQPKETQYF. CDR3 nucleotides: TGTGCCAGTAGTATCGGAACGGGACAGCCTAAAGAGACCCAGTACTTC.